This T cell receptor beta chain derives from a study of shared clonotypes between healthy human individuals (dated by TCRdb to about 2020). As for the study more broadly: The cohort included three men and two women between 18 and 49 years of age. For each donor, CD4 naive and CD4 memory were each given three plates, CD8 naive was given two plates, and CD8 memory was given one plate. Blood TCR repertoires of about five healthy adults were deeply sequenced to estimate repertoire size and the extent of clonotype sharing between individuals. To increase sequencing depth and limit assay-specific biases, different laboratories used diverse techniques to prepare libraries and sequence TCR repertoires. Each donor's leukapheresis produced roughly between about 0.8 and 10 billion PBMCs. Overall study outcomes, separate from this receptor: Only blood was sampled, and tissue TCR repertoires likely differ from those in blood. The small number of donors limited the genetic and exposure-history diversity represented. Across a few donors, about 5% of naive CD4, approximately 4% of naive CD8, 2% to 2.5% of memory CD4, and 0.4% of memory CD8 clonotypes were shared. Naive subsets generally had larger estimated clonotype richness than memory subsets. Compared with non-shared clonotypes, the clonotypes found in all four sorted-subset donors had higher generation probabilities. Pairwise subsampling indicated that sequencing depth was expected to affect the degree of clonotype sharing among donors. Even with the large sequencing depth, rarefaction of the sorted-subset datasets indicated that sequencing was incomplete.

This clone has just one count. No antigen is known for it. Per-base qualities were not stored, and no clone one base away is much larger. CD8 naive samples consisted of CD45RO-negative cells that were positively selected for CCR7, yielding a CD45RA+CCR7+ population without TemRA cells. Donors were healthy HIV-negative adults with no recently reported acute infections or vaccinations. Every donor was a Caucasian adult residing in Nashville, Tennessee, USA. After blood collection by leukapheresis, PBMCs were isolated using Ficoll-Histopaque density gradient centrifugation and then cryopreserved in the vapor phase of liquid nitrogen. Analytical flow cytometry was used to check the purity and quantity of each magnetically sorted T cell population. From each sorted fraction, genomic DNA was isolated and quantified by UV absorbance on a Nanodrop 2000c. TCR CDR3 regions were amplified from genomic DNA by multiplex PCR using the deep immunoSEQ assay. For each cell subset, the extracted genomic DNA was distributed evenly across all wells of several immunoSEQ 96-well plates, and each plate served as one replicate. For sorted subsets, each replicate PCR was loaded with 150 to 250 ng genomic DNA, equivalent to some 31,000 T cell genomes. Purified libraries were quantified with a Qubit 3.0 fluorometer, sized on a Bioanalyzer 2100, and re-quantified with the KAPA Library Quantification kit. Each immunoSEQ 96-well plate was sequenced on its own single-read 150-cycle Illumina NextSeq 550 flow cell. The paper's processing steps were these. The immunoSEQ output contained only junctional sequences without quality scores, so filtering could not match that applied to full-length reads. To assign V/J genes and CDR3, sequences were annotated against IMGT germline references using PyIR, a Python wrapper for IgBLAST v1.9. Reads were removed for weak V/J assignments (E-value above 1e-6), missing CDR3, stop codons, out-of-frame junctions, or ambiguous translated residues. A V3J clonotype was defined by an identical inferred V gene, J gene, and CDR3 amino acid sequence. Percentage overlap between repertoires was calculated by dividing the number of shared unique clonotypes by the size of the smaller repertoire. Richness of each repertoire was evaluated using RTK rarefaction, the Chao1 estimator, and Recon v2.1 estimates of unobserved clonotypes. OLGA was used to compute generation probabilities for all TCRbeta clonotypes that the gDNA method yielded from four donors. TCRdb took over this immuneACCESS table, retaining in-frame rearrangements with V and J assigned. Such tables are incomplete; in checked studies, under half of the missing clones stem from an unresolved V gene, and the remainder is unexplained. V and J calls and clone size are those listed in that table; D and trimming were worked out from the DNA. This sample holds millions of clones; approximately 94% were observed only once. The biggest ten clones account for roughly 1% of the sample.

This receptor was taken from a man aged 18 to 30 in good health. Source material: naive CD8+ T cells sorted from blood. Explained via the paper, the cell subset or site label denotes: CD45RA+CCR7+.

The encoded CDR3 is CASSTSRDNTEAFF. In nucleotide form, the sequence is TGTGCCAGCAGCACCAGCAGGGACAACACTGAAGCTTTCTTT. Here the chain combines TRBV7-9 and TRBJ1-1; possibly the D gene is TRBD1, per 5 matching bases. The junction carries 12 bases between V and J, which are trimmed by 5 bases and 2 bases respectively. The CDR3, from cysteine to phenylalanine, totals 14 residues. Only the CDR3 DNA is retained, 42 bases long and in frame from the first base. CDR1 and CDR2, looked up from the germline V gene (reference sequence), are SEHNR and FQNEAQ. The full variable domain, completed from the reference TRBV7-9 and TRBJ1-1 proteins outside the CDR3, reads DTGVSQNPRHKITKRGQNVTFRCDPISEHNRLYWYRQTLGQGPEFLTYFQNEAQLEKSRLLSDRFSAERPKGSFSTLEIQRTEQGDSAMYLCASSTSRDNTEAFFGQGTRLTVV.